This T cell receptor beta chain was retrieved from a study of identifying expanded T cells in peripheral blood. The V and J ends lost 4 bases and 1 base, in that order; junction bases with no gene match: 26. The CDR3 loop spans 23 amino acids. Whole-study findings and limits: Variance in clone template counts between roughly two-week samples significantly increased with total template count across all healthy donors. Technical replicates showed around 1.2 changed clones; roughly two weeks roughly 16; four weeks 19.

Profiled with immunoSEQ multiplex PCR; TCRdb holds only in-frame clones, not every one. The table lists approximately 81,000 clones, roughly 84% of them singletons. With respect to this clone: Antigen specificity is unknown.

The TCR was taken from a person between 18 and 70 years old in good health. Material for sequencing was blood. The chain recombines TRBV23-1 with TRBJ2-4, with 9 bases matching TRBD2. TRBV23-1 is an ORF for which the function is uncertain. CDR3 in amino acids: CASSLEGTETSGVGVGAKNIQYF. The CDR3 region has the DNA TGCGCCAGCAGTCTCGAAGGGACAGAGACTAGCGGAGTCGGGGTTGGGGCCAAAAACATTCAGTACTTC.